The sequence of this T cell receptor beta chain was determined in a study of T cell repertoires in aging, cancer and after chemotherapy. Study outcomes and limitations: Compared with age-matched healthy donors, untreated hematological or solid cancer patients showed higher blood TCR clonality.

A mixed TRB-A/B primer pool amplified rearranged TRB by multiplex touch-down PCR. TCRdb reprocessed the multiplex PCR reads with MiXCR, giving one entry per CDR3 protein. Of over 9,500 distinct CDR3 sequences listed, about 33% are singletons. Peripheral blood genomic DNA, not sorted cells or RNA, was the template. Deletions cut 2 bases from V and 0 bases from J, with 9 bases between. The germline V gene encodes CDR1 SGHKS and CDR2 YYEKEE (reference sequence). The CDR3 loop spans 14 amino acids. On this clonotype: Antigen unknown.

The clonotype originates from a human donor in good health. Sequencing input: blood. The chain joins TRBV5-5 to TRBJ2-7, with a weak D call TRBD1 (6 bases). The CDR3 region has the DNA TGTGCCAGCAGCTTTGACAGGTTCTCCTACGAGCAGTACTTC. Translating gives CASSFDRFSYEQYF.